This T cell receptor (beta chain) was obtained from a study of brain metastases from non-small cell lung cancer. Findings and limits, study-wide: Paired brain metastases and primary tumors largely shared TCR repertoires. Compared with primary tumors, brain metastases showed less T-cell infiltration. Compared with their matched primary tumors, roughly 60% of brain metastases showed expanded T-cell clones.

Data came from immunoSEQ multiplex PCR; TCRdb stores just in-frame clones and leaves some out. This sample yields 1,500 to 2,000 clones, of which roughly 84% are seen a single time; approximately 10% belongs to the top ten. Note on this clone: What it binds is not known.

CDR3 length: 18 amino acids. V dropped 3 bases and J dropped 0 bases, with 18 bases sitting between them. Germline V gene data show CDR1 as LNHDA and CDR2 as SQIVND (reference sequence). This clonotype originated in a donor aged 40 or over with non-small cell lung cancer. Sequenced sample: primary lung tumor tissue. The V call is TRBV19, the J call TRBJ1-5; no reliable D call. The CDR3 nucleotides are TGTGCCAGTAGTATTCGCCCGGCAGTAGCTTATAGCAATCAGCCCCAGCATTTT. Translated: CASSIRPAVAYSNQPQHF.